The T cell receptor (beta chain) under discussion was sequenced for a study of OX40 agonist ivuxolimab in advanced cancers. About the full investigation: Ivuxolimab, which targeted the costimulatory receptor OX40 (CD134), was an agonistic, fully human IgG2 monoclonal antibody. Prior anti-PD-1, anti-PD-L1 or anti-CTLA-4 therapy was permitted, and checkpoint inhibitors had been received by about 44% of dose-escalation patients. The purpose of peripheral TCRbeta sequencing was to test whether ivuxolimab changed TCR sequence diversity and led to clonal T-cell expansion. Three dose-escalation patients achieved partial responses, one with hepatocellular carcinoma and two with cutaneous melanoma. Among the approximately 50 dose-escalation patients, some 20 had hepatocellular carcinoma, roughly 15 melanoma, 9 renal cell carcinoma and 9 head and neck cancer. Intravenous ivuxolimab was administered to patients every 2 weeks at six dose levels: 0.01, 0.1, 0.3, 1.5, 3 and 10 mg/kg. The paper describes the monotherapy dose-escalation part (N of about 57 patients) of the phase I trial of ivuxolimab. A male proportion of roughly 80% and a mean age of 60 years, ranging from about 20 to 85, were recorded for the dose-escalation cohort.

Broad study findings and their caveats: At doses of 0.1 to 3.0 mg/kg, clonal expansion of both CD4+ and CD8+ T cells in blood was seen between baseline and week 6. Low levels of normalized T-cell clonal expansion were also seen in some patients who did not respond. Partial responders in the 0.1-3.0 mg/kg groups had among the lowest normalized peripheral clonal expansion, especially among CD8+ T cells. Which antigens the clonally expanded peripheral T cells were specific for was not determined. On average, CD8+ T cells showed more expanded clones than CD4+ T cells after ivuxolimab.

Patients with autoimmune disease history or receiving systemic immunosuppression were excluded from the trial. Peripheral blood for TCR sequencing was collected from all dose cohorts at baseline, on cycle 4 day 1, and on cycle 7 day 1. Samples were obtained from an open-label, multicenter, first-in-human phase I dose-escalation trial of ivuxolimab. Adults with locally advanced or metastatic head and neck squamous cell, hepatocellular, melanoma or renal cell carcinoma were enrolled in the trial. Before TCR sequencing, CD4+ T cells and CD8+ T cells from peripheral blood were sorted into separate populations. A remark on this clone: The antigen this receptor binds is unknown. No qualities accompany the bases; no much larger clone lies one base away.

Genomic DNA was isolated from the sorted cells so that the TCRbeta CDR3 region could be sequenced. TCRbeta CDR3 regions were sequenced using the immunoSEQ Assay. The table comes from immuneACCESS by way of TCRdb, which keeps in-frame sequences with V and J called. Part of the clones is missing from these tables; in studies checked, under half for an unresolved V gene and the rest for unknown reasons. For this sample the table gives about 80,000 clones, of which around four fifths were detected only once. The biggest ten clones account for just under 25% of the sample. Sample: CD4+ or CD8+ T cells sorted from blood, taken in a trial of the OX40 agonist ivuxolimab. This TCR derives from an adult with an advanced solid tumor such as melanoma, head and neck, liver or kidney cancer.

CDR3 loop: CASSELAGAAYEQYF. The DNA sequence is given as TGTGCCAGCAGTGAGCTAGCGGGGGCAGCCTACGAGCAGTACTTC. The V gene is TRBV27 and the J gene is TRBJ2-5, with TRBD2 identical over 10 junction bases. Judging by the DNA end, TRBJ2-7 fits better; the J call may be wrong. The germline V gene (reference sequence) sets CDR1 to MNHEY and CDR2 to SMNVEV. The CDR3 goes from the cysteine to the phenylalanine over 15 residues. CDR3 DNA only is kept here, 45 bases in frame from base 1.